These 7 T cell receptor beta chains originate from one sample sequenced in a study of T cells in Graves' hyperthyroidism and ophthalmopathy. Amplified TCR beta CDR3 regions came from RNA transcripts. The TCR CDR3 first-round RT-PCR relied on the HTBI primer set. MiXCR, applied by TCRdb to the multiplex PCR reads, yields one record per CDR3 protein. The profile shows roughly 400,000 distinct CDR3 sequences, around 14% of them singletons. Sequenced input: blood. These receptors originate from a young woman with Graves' hyperthyroidism that later progressed to Graves' ophthalmopathy.

A few counts support this clonotype. The V and J genes are TRBV6-1 and TRBJ1-6; perhaps TRBD1 as D (5 bases). The V gene lost 3 bases and the J gene lost 2 bases, with 17 bases spanning the gap. The CDR3 consists of 18 residues. Germline V CDR1 and CDR2: MNHNS, SASEGT. The CDR3 region is CASSDPDTQRTYNSPLHF. Written as DNA, the CDR3 is TGTGCCAGCAGTGACCCGGACACCCAACGGACCTATAATTCACCCCTCCACTTT.

This chain joins TRBV3-1 and TRBJ2-2; 10 nucleotides agree with TRBD2. V lost 4 bases and J lost 3; bases outside the gene matches: 5. The CDR3 extends over 16 amino acids. Germline V lookup: CDR1 LGHDT, CDR2 YNNKEL (reference sequence). The CDR3 nucleotides are TGTGCCAGCAGCCTCGGACTAGCGGTAGACACCGGGGAGCTGTTTTTT. Translated, it gives CASSLGLAVDTGELFF.

This clonotype was counted many times. The chain has TRBV20-1 and TRBJ2-1; 8 positions agree with TRBD2. CDR3 length equals 15 residues. Germline CDR1 DFQATT, CDR2 SNEGSKA (reference sequence). V dropped 2 bases and J dropped 4; count of bases not matched to a gene: 7. The CDR3 reads CSARLGLAGYNEQFF. CDR3 coding DNA: TGCAGTGCTAGACTAGGACTAGCAGGTTACAATGAGCAGTTCTTC.

This clonotype was picked up many times. The J gene is TRBJ1-1, the V gene TRBV29-1, with D hard to call. CDR3 size: 15 residues. CDR1 and CDR2 (germline): SQVTM, ANQGSEA. V was clipped by 6 bases and J by 5 bases, with 22 bases between them. CDR3 amino acids: CSVYFSKTGETEAFF. DNA for the CDR3: TGCAGCGTCTACTTTTCTAAGACGGGTGAAACTGAAGCTTTCTTT.

As concerns this clonotype: This may be a read error, as it is one base from a much larger clone. The CDR3 DNA reads as TGTGCCAGCAGTGATTTCCCCGGCAATGAGCAGTTCTTC. Translation gives CASSDFPGNEQFF. V gene TRBV28 combines with J gene TRBJ2-1; D is ambiguous. Germline CDR1 and CDR2: MDHEN and SYDVKM. The CDR3 has 13 residues. The V and J ends lost 5 bases and 6 bases respectively, with 11 bases between them.

The table lists this clonotype with many counts. The chain recombines TRBV27 with TRBJ2-5; TRBD1 agrees at 12 bases. CDR1 and CDR2 (germline): MNHEY, SMNVEV (reference sequence). The CDR3 runs to 15 residues. V lost 3 bases and J lost 5; bases outside the gene matches: 4. Written as DNA, the CDR3 is TGTGCCAGCAGTTTCGGGACAGGGGGCTCGGAGACCCAGTACTTC. This sequence encodes CASSFGTGGSETQYF.

This clonotype was recorded a few times. This rearrangement joins TRBV4-1 to TRBJ2-3, with 7 bases matching TRBD1. In germline, CDR1 is MGHRA, CDR2 YSYEKL. Losses at the gene ends were 4 bases for V and 2 bases for J; bases not matched to a gene: 3. CDR3 length: 14 amino acids. CDR3: CASSPRGPTDTQYF. CDR3 DNA sequence: TGCGCCAGCAGCCCGAGGGGGCCCACAGATACGCAGTATTTT.